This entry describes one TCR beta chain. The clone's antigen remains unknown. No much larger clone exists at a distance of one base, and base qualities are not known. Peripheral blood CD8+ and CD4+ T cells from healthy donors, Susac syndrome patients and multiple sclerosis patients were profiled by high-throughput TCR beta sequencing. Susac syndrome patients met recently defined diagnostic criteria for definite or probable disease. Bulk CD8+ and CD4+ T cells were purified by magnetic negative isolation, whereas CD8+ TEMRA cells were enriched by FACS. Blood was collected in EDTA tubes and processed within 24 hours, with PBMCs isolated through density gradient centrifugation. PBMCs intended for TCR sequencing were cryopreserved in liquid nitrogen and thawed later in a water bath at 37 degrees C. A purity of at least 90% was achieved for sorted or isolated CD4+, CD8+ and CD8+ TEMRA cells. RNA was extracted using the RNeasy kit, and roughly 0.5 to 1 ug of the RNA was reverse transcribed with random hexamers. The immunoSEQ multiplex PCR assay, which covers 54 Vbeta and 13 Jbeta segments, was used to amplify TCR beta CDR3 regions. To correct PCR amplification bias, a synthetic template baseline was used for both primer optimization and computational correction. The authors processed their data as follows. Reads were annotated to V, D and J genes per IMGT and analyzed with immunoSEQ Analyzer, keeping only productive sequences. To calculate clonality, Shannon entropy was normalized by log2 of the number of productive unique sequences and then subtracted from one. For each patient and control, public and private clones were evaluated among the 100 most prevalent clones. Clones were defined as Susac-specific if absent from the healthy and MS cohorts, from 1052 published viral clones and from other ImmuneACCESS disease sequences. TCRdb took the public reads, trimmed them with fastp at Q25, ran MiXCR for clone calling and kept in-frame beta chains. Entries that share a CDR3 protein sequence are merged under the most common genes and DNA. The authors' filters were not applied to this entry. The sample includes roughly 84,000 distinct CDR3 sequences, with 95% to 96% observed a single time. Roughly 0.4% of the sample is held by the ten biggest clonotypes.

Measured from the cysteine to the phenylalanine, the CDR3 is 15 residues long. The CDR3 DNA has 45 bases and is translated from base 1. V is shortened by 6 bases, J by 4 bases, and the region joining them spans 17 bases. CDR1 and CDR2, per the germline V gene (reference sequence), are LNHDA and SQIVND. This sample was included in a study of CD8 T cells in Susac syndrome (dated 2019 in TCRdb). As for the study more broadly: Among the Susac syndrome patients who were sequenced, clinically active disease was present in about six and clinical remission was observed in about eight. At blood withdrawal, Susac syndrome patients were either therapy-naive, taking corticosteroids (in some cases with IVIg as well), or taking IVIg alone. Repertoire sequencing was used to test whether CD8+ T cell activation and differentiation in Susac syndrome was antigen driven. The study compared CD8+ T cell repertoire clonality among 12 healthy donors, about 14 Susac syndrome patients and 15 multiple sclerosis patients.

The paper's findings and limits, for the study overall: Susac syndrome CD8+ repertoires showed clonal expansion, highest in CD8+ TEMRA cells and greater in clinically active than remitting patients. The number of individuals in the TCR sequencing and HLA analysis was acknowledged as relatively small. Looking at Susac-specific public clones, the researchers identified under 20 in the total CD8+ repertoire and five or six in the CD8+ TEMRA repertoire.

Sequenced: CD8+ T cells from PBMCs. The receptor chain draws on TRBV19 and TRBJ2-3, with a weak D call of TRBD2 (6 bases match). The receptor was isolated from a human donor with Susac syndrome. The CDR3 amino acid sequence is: CASRLTGVGSDTQYF. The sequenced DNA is TGTGCCAGTAGATTAACGGGAGTGGGGTCAGATACGCAGTATTTT.